This section outlines one TCR beta chain sequence together with its context. This sample is drawn from a study of blood T cells in healthy people across ages. Trimming took 1 base from V and 3 from J, leaving 7 bases between them. Germline V CDR1 and CDR2: LGHNA, YSLEER. The CDR3 has 13 residues. It was with a sample-barcoded 5' primer and a J-beta primer mix that a second PCR of about 6 to 12 cycles was run. The authors tagged each cDNA molecule using a template-switch adaptor with 12 random nucleotides. TCRdb itself ran the 5' RACE reads through MiXCR, one entry per CDR3 protein. Of 1.5 million to 1.9 million distinct CDR3 sequences detected, approximately 43% appear once; the ten largest clones hold about 4%.

Sequences were obtained from blood. This TCR came from a woman aged 18-29 years in good health. The chain links TRBV4-3 to TRBJ2-7; D remains ambiguous. The CDR3 nucleotides read TGCGCCAGCAGCCAAGTCACGTTCTACGAGCAGTACTTC. This encodes CASSQVTFYEQYF.